This T cell receptor beta chain derives from a study of blood T cell repertoires in COVID-19. Original data processing: By means of reference gene primer amplification, nucleated cell counts were estimated. The method was immunoSEQ multiplex PCR; TCRdb's version includes in-frame clones alone and lacks a portion of them. The D gene and trimming were derived from the DNA, and the V and J assignments and clone size from that table. The sample yields over 50,000 clones, 86% seen once. Looked up from germline, CDR1 is LNHDA and CDR2 is SQIVND (reference sequence). V lost 5 bases and J 2 bases, leaving 7 bases between the germline ends. The CDR3 extends over 13 amino acids.

This clonotype was obtained from a man between 65 and 79 years old with active COVID-19. Material: peripheral blood. The chain joins TRBV19 to TRBJ2-1; D possibly corresponds to TRBD2 (6 bases). CDR3 protein: CASSREPYNEQFF. The CDR3 nucleotides are TGTGCCAGTAGTCGGGAGCCCTACAATGAGCAGTTCTTC.